The 26 T cell receptor beta chains in this list originate from one sample, sequenced in a study of T cells in Graves' hyperthyroidism and ophthalmopathy. RNA transcripts gave rise to amplified TCR beta CDR3 regions. HTBI primers were the set used in a first-round RT-PCR of the TCR CDR3. Via MiXCR, TCRdb re-called the multiplex PCR reads, giving one row per CDR3 protein. The sample carries over 300,000 distinct CDR3 sequences, about 15% recorded once. The sample comprised blood. These receptor sequences come from a woman aged 55-69 years with Graves' hyperthyroidism.

On this clonotype itself: Since a much larger clone is just one base distant, this may be a read error. The rearrangement links TRBV20-1 to TRBJ2-5; D ambiguous. CDR1 and CDR2 (germline): DFQATT, SNEGSKA (reference sequence). The CDR3 extends over 12 amino acids. CDR3 region: CSARVVQETQHF. CDR3 nucleotide sequence: TGCAGTGCTAGAGTGGTCCAAGAGACCCAGCACTTC.

About this clonotype itself: The conserved phenylalanine or tryptophan is not found at the CDR3 terminus, so this likely reflects a read error. The chain links TRBV3-1 to TRBJ2-3; TRBD2 is a possible D gene (6 bases). The CDR3 length is 16 residues. Trimming took 0 bases from V and 4 from J, leaving 14 bases between them. Germline V gene sequence: CDR1 LGHDT, CDR2 YNNKEL (reference sequence). The CDR3 DNA reads TGTGCCAGCAGCCAAGATTGGGGGGAGGCCCCAGATACGCAGTATCTT. It is translated as CASSQDWGEAPDTQYL.

This clonotype occurred many times. The V and J genes are TRBV6-2 or TRBV6-3 and TRBJ2-3; 14 bases are a match to TRBD2. CDR1 MNHEY and CDR2 SVGEGT come from the germline V gene. The CDR3 is 17 amino acids. Trimming cost V 3 bases and J 5 bases; bases outside gene matches: 7. The CDR3 here is CASSYVLGLAGEDTQYF. DNA of the CDR3: TGTGCCAGCAGTTATGTTTTGGGACTAGCGGGAGAAGATACGCAGTATTTT.

This clonotype was counted only a few times. The chain links TRBV5-4 to TRBJ2-7; no definite D call. V dropped 1 base and J dropped 5 bases, with 7 bases sitting between them. The CDR3 spans 12 residues. Per the germline V gene, CDR1 is SGHNT and CDR2 is YYREEE (reference sequence). The CDR3 loop is CASSLTWDEQYF. As DNA, the CDR3 is TGTGCCAGCAGCTTGACCTGGGACGAGCAGTACTTC.

J is TRBJ2-2 and V is TRBV7-3; D is unresolved. Looked up from germline, CDR1 is SGHTA and CDR2 is FQGTGA. The CDR3 totals 13 residues. Trimming removed 7 bases at V and 0 bases at J, with 6 bases between. The CDR3 loop is CASKQTNTGELFF. CDR3 sequence (DNA): TGTGCCAGCAAGCAGACGAACACCGGGGAGCTGTTTTTT.

The genes are TRBV12-5 and TRBJ2-3, with 9 bases matching TRBD2. The ends lost 0 bases at V and 1 base at J; junction bases unmatched: 2. CDR1 is LGHNT, CDR2 FRNRAP, per germline. The length of the CDR3 is 16 residues. The CDR3 DNA sequence: TGTGCTAGTGGTTTGGTACGGACTAGCGGCACAGATACGCAGTATTTT. Protein product: CASGLVRTSGTDTQYF.

This clonotype was recorded many times. The chain combines TRBV10-3 with TRBJ2-7; TRBD2 matches 13 bases. Germline V gene lookup returns CDR1 ENHRY and CDR2 SYGVKD. Trimming cost V 6 bases and J 5 bases; bases outside gene matches: 7. The CDR3 length is 15 residues. DNA for the CDR3: TGTGCCATCAGACAGACTAGCGGGAGGATCCACGAGCAGTACTTC. This translates into CAIRQTSGRIHEQYF.

This clonotype was seen ten or more times. V usage is TRBV11-3 and J usage is TRBJ1-5; D remains unclear. From germline, CDR1 is SGHNT and CDR2 YENEEA. Trimming took off 5 bases at V and 2 bases at J, with 7 bases between the two ends. CDR3 length: 13 amino acids. CDR3 residues: CASSQGGNQPQHF. The CDR3 nucleotides read TGTGCCAGCAGCCAAGGAGGCAATCAGCCCCAGCATTTT. The full variable domain, in which reference TRBV11-3 and TRBJ1-5 provide the parts outside the CDR3, is EAGVVQSPRYKIIEKKQPVAFWCNPISGHNTLYWYLQNLGQGPELLIRYENEEAVDDSQLPKDRFSAERLKGVDSTLKIQPAELGDSAVYLCASSQGGNQPQHFGDGTRLSIL.

V and J are TRBV7-9 and TRBJ1-4; D is possibly TRBD1 (5 bases). This CDR3 is built from 13 residues. Germline lookup yields CDR1 SEHNR and CDR2 FQNEAQ (reference sequence). Trimming removed 0 bases from V and 8 bases from J, with 7 bases in between. The CDR3 region has the DNA TGTGCCAGCAGCTTAGCGGGGGGGGAAAAACTGTTTTTT. Residues: CASSLAGGEKLFF.

This clonotype was found many times. This chain uses TRBV20-1 with TRBJ1-1, with TRBD1 identical over 9 bases. The V gene end was trimmed by 3 bases and the J gene end by 5 bases; junction bases not matched to a gene: 1. The CDR3 loop spans 12 amino acids. The germline V gene has CDR1 DFQATT and CDR2 SNEGSKA (reference sequence). The CDR3 protein is CSARGTGTEAFF. Here the CDR3 DNA reads TGCAGTGCTAGGGGGACAGGGACTGAAGCTTTCTTT.

Turning to this clonotype: It may be a read error: a sequence one base away is much more abundant. The chain employs TRBV24-1 and TRBJ2-2, with 12 bases fitting TRBD2. Germline V lookup: CDR1 KGHDR, CDR2 SFDVKD. J lost 6 bases, V lost 8 bases, and 9 bases had no gene match. The CDR3 consists of 16 residues. The CDR3 protein is CATNGGLAGWAGELFF. CDR3 sequence (DNA): TGTGCCACCAATGGCGGACTAGCGGGATGGGCCGGGGAGCTGTTTTTT.

The V call is TRBV7-8, the J call TRBJ2-6, with 10 bases lining up with TRBD1. V lost 0 bases and J lost 0; bases outside the gene matches: 11. The CDR3 consists of 21 residues. Per the germline V gene, CDR1 is SGHVS and CDR2 is FQNEAQ. The CDR3 nucleotides read TGTGCCAGCAGCTTAGCGGGGACAGGGGTTTATTCCCGCTCTGGGGCCAACGTCCTGACTTTC. Amino acids: CASSLAGTGVYSRSGANVLTF. The whole variable domain, filled in from reference TRBV7-8 and TRBJ2-6, reads GAGVSQSPRYKVAKRGQDVALRCDPISGHVSLFWYQQALGQGPEFLTYFQNEAQLDKSGLPSDRFFAERPEGSVSTLKIQRTQQEDSAVYLCASSLAGTGVYSRSGANVLTFGAGSRLTVL.

This sequence joins TRBV11-2 and TRBJ2-1; no firm D call. Per germline, CDR1 SGHAT and CDR2 FQNNGV. The CDR3 spans 13 residues. Trimming pared 5 bases from V and 10 bases from J, leaving 15 bases between. For the CDR3, the DNA is TGTGCCAGCAGCCAAGGAGAAATGACGGAGCAGTTCTTC. Its translation: CASSQGEMTEQFF. The full variable domain, completed using reference TRBV11-2 and TRBJ2-1, is EAGVAQSPRYKIIEKRQSVAFWCNPISGHATLYWYQQILGQGPKLLIQFQNNGVVDDSQLPKDRFSAERLKGVDSTLKIQPAKLEDSAVYLCASSQGEMTEQFFGPGTRLTVL.

This clonotype was detected many times. DNA of the CDR3: TGTGCCAGCAGTGAAGCAGCTAGCGGGTTTTACGAGCAGTACTTC. Translation: CASSEAASGFYEQYF. The chain carries TRBV6-1 and TRBJ2-7, with 8 bases matching TRBD2. V gave up 0 bases and J gave up 4 bases; unmatched junction bases: 5. The CDR3 has 15 residues. CDR1 is MNHNS, CDR2 SASEGT, per germline.

The chain combines TRBV20-1 with TRBJ1-3; D ambiguous. The ends were cut back, 6 bases at V and 9 bases at J, with 12 bases in the middle. This CDR3 spans 11 amino acids. Germline loops: CDR1 DFQATT, CDR2 SNEGSKA (reference sequence). CDR3 coding DNA: TGCAGTGCCACGCGTTTGAGCACCATATATTTT. The encoded protein is CSATRLSTIYF.

The genes are TRBV4-1 and TRBJ2-1; the D is unclear. The CDR3 covers 11 residues. Looked up from germline, CDR1 is MGHRA and CDR2 is YSYEKL. The ends were cut back, 0 bases at V and 9 bases at J, with 3 bases in the middle. The CDR3 DNA sequence: TGCGCCAGCAGCCAAGATACTGAGCAGTTCTTC. Translated, it gives CASSQDTEQFF.

This clonotype was detected only a few times. The rearrangement joins TRBV7-6 to TRBJ2-1; D ambiguous. The J call is uncertain, as TRBJ2-7 better fits the DNA end. The CDR3 runs to 15 residues. Germline CDR1 is SGHVS and CDR2 is FNYEAQ. The CDR3 DNA sequence: TGTGCCAGCAGCTTAGCGGGTAGCTCCTACAATGAGCAGTACTTC. Translating gives CASSLAGSSYNEQYF.

The chain has TRBV10-1 and TRBJ2-3; TRBD2 might be the D (6 bases). Germline CDR1 reads WNHNN; CDR2 reads SYGVQD (reference sequence). V lost 6 bases, J lost 4 bases, and 17 bases lay in between. The CDR3 runs to 15 residues. The CDR3 nucleotides read TGCGCCAGCAGCTTTTACGGGCCTAGCGCAGATACGCAGTATTTT. This translates into CASSFYGPSADTQYF.

This clonotype was picked up many times. The V call is TRBV12-3 or TRBV12-4, the J call TRBJ1-1; D possibly corresponds to TRBD1 (5 bases). V was trimmed by 5 bases and J by 0 bases, leaving 16 bases between them. This CDR3 is built from 16 residues. DNA for the CDR3: TGTGCCAGCAGTCCCCGGGGGGAGGGATTGAACACTGAAGCTTTCTTT. Translated: CASSPRGEGLNTEAFF.

This clonotype occurred many times. The chain is built from TRBV27 and TRBJ2-1; D is undetermined. The germline V and J ends were trimmed by 2 bases and 8 bases, with 10 bases remaining between them. The germline V gene encodes CDR1 MNHEY and CDR2 SMNVEV (reference sequence). There are 13 residues in the CDR3. The CDR3 DNA sequence: TGTGCCAGCAGTTTAACGCGTGTTCATGAGCAGTTCTTC. Its protein is CASSLTRVHEQFF.

This clonotype was seen at least ten times. This sequence joins TRBV13 and TRBJ1-6; D is possibly TRBD1 (6 bases). The length of the CDR3 is 15 residues. Germline CDR1 and CDR2: PRHDT and FYEKMQ (reference sequence). Trimming removed 2 bases from V and 5 bases from J, with 10 bases in between. This CDR3 is CASSLQGRDNSPLHF. The CDR3 coding sequence is TGTGCCAGCAGCTTACAGGGGAGGGATAATTCACCCCTCCACTTT.

This clonotype was seen many times. The chain combines TRBV24-1 with TRBJ2-5, with D perhaps TRBD1 or TRBD2 (5 bases each). There are 17 residues in the CDR3. V gave up 3 bases and J gave up 1 base, with 17 bases separating them. Germline assignment: CDR1 KGHDR and CDR2 SFDVKD. The CDR3 reads CATSDPRDGRIQETQYF. The CDR3 nucleotides read TGTGCCACCAGTGATCCCCGGGACGGCAGGATCCAAGAGACCCAGTACTTC.

This clonotype has at least ten counts. This chain links TRBV12-3 or TRBV12-4 with TRBJ2-5; 10 positions match TRBD2. Unmatched junction bases numbered 3, after V lost 5 bases and J lost 0 bases. CDR3 length: 15 residues. CDR3 protein: CASSRTSGYQETQYF. The CDR3 bases are TGTGCCAGCAGTCGGACTAGCGGATACCAAGAGACCCAGTACTTC.

This clonotype was detected many times. The gene calls are TRBV6-1 and TRBJ1-2, with D perhaps matching TRBD1 (6 bases). The CDR3 runs to 12 residues. CDR1 is MNHNS and CDR2 is SASEGT in the germline V gene. V lost 6 bases and J 6 bases, leaving 11 bases between the germline ends. The CDR3 nucleotides are TGTGCCAGCAGCCAGAACAGGGATGGCTACACCTTC. Its translation: CASSQNRDGYTF.

This clonotype came up a few times. This chain uses TRBV6-1 with TRBJ2-3; D might be TRBD1 (7 bases). Trimming took off 11 bases at V and 0 bases at J, with 12 bases between the two ends. This CDR3 has 13 amino acids. From germline, CDR1 is MNHNS and CDR2 SASEGT. CDR3 DNA: TGTGCCGCCAGGGGGACTAGCACAGATACGCAGTATTTT. Amino acid sequence: CAARGTSTDTQYF.

This clonotype was recorded a few times. The chain joins TRBV2 to TRBJ2-7, with TRBD2 identical over 7 bases. Germline V gene sequence: CDR1 SNHLY, CDR2 FYNNEI. V dropped 8 bases and J dropped 2; count of bases not matched to a gene: 3. This CDR3 comprises 12 residues. CDR3 sequence: CASCGSAYEQYF. The CDR3, as DNA: TGTGCCAGCTGCGGGAGTGCCTACGAGCAGTACTTC.